Presented here are 12 T cell receptor beta chains from one specimen sequenced in a study of T cell changes during pregnancy in multiple sclerosis. The table came from immunoSEQ multiplex PCR; TCRdb's copy has only in-frame clones and leaves some out. The repertoire consists of some 74,000 clones, with approximately 92% occurring once and the leading ten covering 2.3%. The starting material was peripheral blood, obtained before pregnancy. These receptors all stem from a female donor with multiple sclerosis, enrolled in a pregnancy study.

This chain's CDR3 is CASSLVGAKETQYF. CDR3 nucleotide sequence: TGTGCCAGCAGCTTGGTTGGAGCCAAAGAGACCCAGTACTTC. The V gene is TRBV5-6, the J gene TRBJ2-5; D call uncertain. The germline V gene encodes CDR1 SGHDT and CDR2 YYEEEE. This CDR3 comprises 14 residues. V lost 0 bases, J lost 3 bases, and 9 bases lay in between.

V usage is TRBV28 and J usage is TRBJ2-5; 8 bases match TRBD1. This CDR3 comprises 14 residues. The J segment lost 4 bases and the V segment lost 3 bases, leaving 4 bases of the junction unmatched. The germline V gene encodes CDR1 MDHEN and CDR2 SYDVKM. CDR3 bases: TGTGCCAGCAGTTTCTCAGGGGGCAGAGAGACCCAGTACTTC. This encodes CASSFSGGRETQYF.

The rearrangement joins TRBV4-1 to TRBJ2-7; D perhaps matches TRBD2 (6 bases). The CDR3 has 16 amino acids. Germline CDR1 and CDR2: MGHRA and YSYEKL. V lost 3 bases and J lost 0, with 15 bases in between. The CDR3 loop is CASSQAGTTLSYEQYF. The CDR3 region has the DNA TGCGCCAGCAGCCAGGCGGGGACGACCCTCTCCTACGAGCAGTACTTC.

The V call is TRBV9, the J call TRBJ2-7; 14 bases match TRBD2. The CDR3 totals 18 residues. CDR1 and CDR2 (germline): SGDLS, YYNGEE. V lost 10 bases, J lost 2 bases, and 17 bases stayed unmatched. The CDR3 loop reads CAEIPGTSGRAVPYEQYF. The CDR3 DNA reads as TGTGCCGAAATTCCCGGGACTAGCGGGAGAGCGGTCCCCTACGAGCAGTACTTC.

The chain joins TRBV6-4 to TRBJ2-1; 7 bases match TRBD1. The CDR3 sequence is 17 residues long. V was clipped by 5 bases and J by 1 base; unmatched bases: 11. Germline V gene data show CDR1 as MRHNA and CDR2 as SNTAGT. CDR3 nucleotide sequence: TGTGCCAGCAGTCAAAACCCCGGGACAGTATCCTACAATGAGCAGTTCTTC. Its protein product is CASSQNPGTVSYNEQFF.

The genes are TRBV19 and TRBJ2-1; tentative D call: TRBD2 (9 bases). V was shortened by 6 bases and J by 8 bases, with 26 bases between the two germline ends. This CDR3 has 17 amino acids. Germline loops: CDR1 LNHDA, CDR2 SQIVND (reference sequence). The CDR3 sequence is CASRRRGPASGIHEQFF. In DNA, the CDR3 is TGTGCCAGTAGACGCAGGGGGCCGGCTAGCGGGATCCATGAGCAGTTCTTC.

This chain links TRBV28 with TRBJ1-5; tentatively, D is TRBD1 (6 bases). Per germline, CDR1 MDHEN and CDR2 SYDVKM. This CDR3 spans 15 amino acids. V dropped 7 bases and J dropped 2 bases, with 15 bases sitting between them. The CDR3 loop is CASTMRGGGNQPQHF. CDR3 DNA: TGTGCCAGCACCATGAGGGGGGGTGGCAATCAGCCCCAGCATTTT.

This chain joins TRBV10-2 and TRBJ1-4, with a possible D match to TRBD1 (5 bases). Germline V gene lookup returns CDR1 WSHSY and CDR2 SAAADI. The V and J ends lost 7 bases and 7 bases respectively, with 13 bases between them. The CDR3 length is 13 residues. For the CDR3, the DNA is TGCGCCAGCAACGGGGGGTCGGGTGAAAAACTGTTTTTT. It specifies CASNGGSGEKLFF.

The V call is TRBV7-9, the J call TRBJ1-1; TRBD1 matches 10 bases. The length of the CDR3 is 16 residues. Trimming cost V 3 bases and J 1 base; bases outside gene matches: 5. Germline loops: CDR1 SEHNR, CDR2 FQNEAQ (reference sequence). The CDR3 protein is CASSFLRDRGNTEAFF. The CDR3 DNA reads TGTGCCAGCAGCTTTTTAAGGGACAGGGGGAACACTGAAGCTTTCTTT.

The chain joins TRBV7-2 to TRBJ1-2; the match to TRBD1 covers 7 bases. The junction had 1 base not matched to a gene; V was cut back by 0 bases and J by 3 bases. The CDR3 is 14 residues long. Looked up from germline, CDR1 is SGHTA and CDR2 is FQGNSA. The CDR3 region is CASSLAGTDYGYTF. The CDR3 region has the DNA TGTGCCAGCAGCTTAGCAGGGACAGACTATGGCTACACCTTC. The full variable domain, rest sourced from reference TRBV7-2 and TRBJ1-2, is GAGVSQSPSNKVTEKGKDVELRCDPISGHTALYWYRQSLGQGLEFLIYFQGNSAPDKSGLPSDRFSAERTGGSVSTLTIQRTQQEDSAVYLCASSLAGTDYGYTFGSGTRLTVV.

In DNA form, the CDR3 reads TGTGCCAGCAGCTTATACCAGGGGGCTACAGATACGCAGTATTTT. Translated: CASSLYQGATDTQYF. The V gene is TRBV7-2, the J gene TRBJ2-3; 8 bases map to TRBD1. The trim removed 2 bases at V and 3 bases at J, leaving 4 bases unmatched. Germline values: CDR1 SGHTA, CDR2 FQGNSA. CDR3 length: 15 residues. Full variable domain (rest looked up from reference TRBV7-2 and TRBJ2-3): GAGVSQSPSNKVTEKGKDVELRCDPISGHTALYWYRQSLGQGLEFLIYFQGNSAPDKSGLPSDRFSAERTGGSVSTLTIQRTQQEDSAVYLCASSLYQGATDTQYFGPGTRLTVL.

This rearrangement joins TRBV2 to TRBJ2-7, with 7 bases aligning to TRBD1. The V gene's germline CDR1 is SNHLY and CDR2 FYNNEI. The ends lost 7 bases at V and 0 bases at J; junction bases unmatched: 3. CDR3 length: 13 residues. In DNA form, the CDR3 reads TGTGCCAGCATGGGGGACAGCTCCTACGAGCAGTACTTC. It is translated as CASMGDSSYEQYF.